The 3 T cell receptor beta chains below were found in one sample sequenced in a study of blood T cell repertoires in COVID-19. TCRdb's table, derived via immunoSEQ multiplex PCR, lists solely in-frame clones and lacks some. The data show around 70,000 clones, about nine tenths seen once. Input material: peripheral blood. All receptors come from a woman aged 18-29 years with acute or convalescent COVID-19.

The chain couples TRBV7-8 to TRBJ1-1, with TRBD1 identical over 7 bases. Germline V CDR1 and CDR2: SGHVS, FQNEAQ. The CDR3 contains 15 residues. V shed 5 bases, J shed 1 base, and the junction held 7 bases outside the gene matches. The CDR3 loop is CASSRAGGPNTEAFF. The CDR3 nucleotides read TGTGCCAGCAGCCGGGCAGGGGGGCCGAACACTGAAGCTTTCTTT.

The rearrangement joins TRBV6-5 to TRBJ2-3; D gene uncertain. V dropped 5 bases and J dropped 0 bases, with 9 bases sitting between them. Germline-derived CDR1 and CDR2 are MNHEY and SVGAGI. This CDR3 contains 14 residues. This chain's CDR3 is CASSRPGSTDTQYF. CDR3 coding DNA: TGTGCCAGCAGTAGGCCAGGAAGCACAGATACGCAGTATTTT.

The rearrangement uses TRBV5-6 and TRBJ2-7, with TRBD1 matching over 9 bases. The CDR3 totals 15 residues. Per germline, CDR1 SGHDT and CDR2 YYEEEE. Trimming took 4 bases from V and 2 from J; bases not matched to a gene: 7. The CDR3 DNA sequence: TGTGCCAGCAGCCCGCAACGACAGGGGGCCTACGAGCAGTACTTC. Protein: CASSPQRQGAYEQYF.